The clone carrying this T cell receptor (beta chain) was counted ten times or more. Its specificity is not known. This record comes from a study of T cell repertoires in cytomegalovirus infection. Broader study findings: Individuals carrying CMV plus the relevant HLA were identified by cumulative frequency of public TCR beta families.

TCRdb reprocessed the reads with MiXCR, giving one entry per CDR3 protein. This sample has about 260,000 distinct CDR3 sequences, with 12% to 15% found just once. Trimming stripped 2 bases from V and 2 bases from J, with 12 bases between. The germline CDR1 and CDR2 sequences are SGHTA and FQGNSA. This CDR3 is 16 amino acids long. The receptor was isolated from a human donor in good health (CMV status not recorded). Some clones in this sample may be carry-over from other donors' samples. The chain uses TRBV7-2 and TRBJ1-4, with D perhaps matching TRBD1 (6 bases). Sequencing input: PBMCs. CDR3 region: CASSLSRGRTNEKLFF. In DNA, the CDR3 is TGTGCCAGCAGCTTATCAAGGGGGAGGACTAATGAAAAACTGTTTTTT.